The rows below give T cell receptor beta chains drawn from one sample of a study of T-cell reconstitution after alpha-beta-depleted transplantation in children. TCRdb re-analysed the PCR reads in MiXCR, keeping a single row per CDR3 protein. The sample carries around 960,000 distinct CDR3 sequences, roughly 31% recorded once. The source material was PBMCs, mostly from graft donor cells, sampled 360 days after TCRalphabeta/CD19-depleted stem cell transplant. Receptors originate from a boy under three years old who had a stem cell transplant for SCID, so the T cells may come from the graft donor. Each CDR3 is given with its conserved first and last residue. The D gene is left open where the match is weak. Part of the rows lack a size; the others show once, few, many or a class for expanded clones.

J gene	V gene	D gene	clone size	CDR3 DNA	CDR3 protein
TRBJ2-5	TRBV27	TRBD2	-	TGTGCCAGCAGTTTAGGCCCCTCCATAGCGGGGGTCCAAGAGACCCAGTACTTC	CASSLGPSIAGVQETQYF
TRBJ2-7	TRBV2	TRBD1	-	TGTGCCAGCGGATGGAGCCCAGACAGGGAATACGAGCAGTACTTC	CASGWSPDREYEQYF
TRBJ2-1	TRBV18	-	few	TGTGCCAGCTCACCAGCAGCCTACAATGAGCAGTTCTTC	CASSPAAYNEQFF
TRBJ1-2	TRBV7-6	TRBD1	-	TGTGCCAGCAGCCCGTGGAAAGGGGGCGAAGGCTACACCTTC	CASSPWKGGEGYTF
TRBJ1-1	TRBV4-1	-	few	TGCGCCAGCAGCCACCTAGGAGAAGGGAGAAAAGGCACTGAAGCTTTCTTT	CASSHLGEGRKGTEAFF
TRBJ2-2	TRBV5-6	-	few	TGTGCCAGCAGTTGGGGGGCAGGCTCGAACACCGGGGAGCTGTTTTTT	CASSWGAGSNTGELFF
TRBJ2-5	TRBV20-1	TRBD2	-	TGCAGTGCTAGAGAGCTAGCGGGGATACAAGAGACCCAGTACTTC	CSARELAGIQETQYF
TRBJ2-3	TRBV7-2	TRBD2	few	TGTGCCAGCAGCTTAGCTTCTCCGGGGGGAACAGATACGCAGTATTTT	CASSLASPGGTDTQYF
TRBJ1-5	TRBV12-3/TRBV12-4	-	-	TGTGCCAGCAGTTTAGCGACTCCGGGCCATCAGCCCCAGCATTTT	CASSLATPGHQPQHF
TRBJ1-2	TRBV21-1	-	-	TGTGCCAGCAGCAAACCTTTGTCCCGGGACAGGGGCCGAACTTATGGCTACACCTTC	CASSKPLSRDRGRTYGYTF
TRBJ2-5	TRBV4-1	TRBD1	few	TGCGCCAGCAGCCAAGACCCGGGACAGAGGTTGGCGACCCAGTACTTC	CASSQDPGQRLATQYF
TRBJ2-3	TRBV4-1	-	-	TGCGCCAGCAGCTCAGGGCGGGGTTACACAGATACGCAGTATTTT	CASSSGRGYTDTQYF
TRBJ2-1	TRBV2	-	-	TGTGCCAGCAGGGAACTATTATGGCAGTTCTTC	CASRELLWQFF
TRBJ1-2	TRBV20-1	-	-	TGCAGTGCCCTGACCGTAAACTATGGCTACACCTTC	CSALTVNYGYTF
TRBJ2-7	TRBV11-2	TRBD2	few	TGTGCCAGCAGCCTTCTCCGGGGGGGCTCCTACGAGCAGTACTTC	CASSLLRGGSYEQYF
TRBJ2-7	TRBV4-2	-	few	TGTGCCAGCAGCCAGGAGGGTTCCCACTCAACATTTTACGAGCAGTACTTC	CASSQEGSHSTFYEQYF
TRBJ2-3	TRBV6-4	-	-	TGTGCCACCCTACGCACAGATACGCAGTATTTT	CATLRTDTQYF
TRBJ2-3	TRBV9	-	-	TGTGCCAGCAGCGTAGCCCGGGGGAGCTTCACAGATACGCAGTATTTT	CASSVARGSFTDTQYF
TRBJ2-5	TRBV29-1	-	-	TGCAGCGGTGGGACATTCCAAGAGACCCAGTACTTC	CSGGTFQETQYF
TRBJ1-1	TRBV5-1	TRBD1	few	TGCGCCAGCAGCATTACCGGGACAGGAGCTTTCTTT	CASSITGTGAFF
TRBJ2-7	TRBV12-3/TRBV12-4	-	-	TGTGCCAGCAGTTTAGAGGGCTACCCAACGGGGGAGCAGTACTTC	CASSLEGYPTGEQYF
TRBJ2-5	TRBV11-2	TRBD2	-	TGTGCCAGCAGCCCAGAGCGGGGAAGGGGAGAGACCCAGTACTTC	CASSPERGRGETQYF
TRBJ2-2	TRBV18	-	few	TGTGCCAGCTCTCGCCGGGAGACCGGGGAGCTGTTTTTT	CASSRRETGELFF
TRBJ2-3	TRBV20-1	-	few	TGCAGTGCTAGAGATGGTGTTGGGGGCACAGATACGCAGTATTTT	CSARDGVGGTDTQYF
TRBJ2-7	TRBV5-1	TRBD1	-	TGCGCCACCCGGGGACAGAGCTACGAGCAGTACTTC	CATRGQSYEQYF
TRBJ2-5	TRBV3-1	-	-	TGTGCCAGCACCCAGGGAGGTATGGTGGAGACCCAGTACTTC	CASTQGGMVETQYF
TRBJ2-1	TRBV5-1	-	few	TGCGCCAGCAGCTTTGGCACTAGCACAGATGAGCAGTTCTTC	CASSFGTSTDEQFF
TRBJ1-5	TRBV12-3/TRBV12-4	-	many	TGTGCCAGCAGTGCCCGGGACAGCAATCAGCCCCAGCATTTT	CASSARDSNQPQHF
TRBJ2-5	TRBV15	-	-	TGTGCCACCAGCAGAGGACAAATAGGTGGACTATCGGGGACTGGGACAGAGACCCAGTACTTC	CATSRGQIGGLSGTGTETQYF
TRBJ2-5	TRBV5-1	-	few	TGCGCCAGCAGCTTGGCTGCAGGAGGGGGTAAGGAGACCCAGTACTTC	CASSLAAGGGKETQYF
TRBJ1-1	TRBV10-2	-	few	TGCGCCAGCAGTATCTCCGTATGGACTGAAGCTTTCTTT	CASSISVWTEAFF
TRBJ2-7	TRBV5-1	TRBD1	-	TGCGCCAGCAGAGACGGGACAGGGGGCACCTACGAGCAGTACTTC	CASRDGTGGTYEQYF
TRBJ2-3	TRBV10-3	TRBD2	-	TGTGCCATCAGCCCGACTAGCGGGGGCACAGATACGCAGTATTTT	CAISPTSGGTDTQYF
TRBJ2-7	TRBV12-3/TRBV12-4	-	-	TGTGCCAGCAGTTTGGGGTCTCGTGGACACGGGCAGTACTTC	CASSLGSRGHGQYF
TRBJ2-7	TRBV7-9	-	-	TGTGCCAGCAGCTTAGCGGCGGAATTCACCTACGAGCAGTACTTC	CASSLAAEFTYEQYF
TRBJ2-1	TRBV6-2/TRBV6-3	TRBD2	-	TGTGCCAGCAGTGACCCGGGACTAGCGAGGATAGCTGAGCAGTTCTTC	CASSDPGLARIAEQFF
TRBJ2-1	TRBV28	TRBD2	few	TGTGCCAGCAGGAGCGGGGGGGCGAAGGGATCCTACAATGAGCAGTTCTTC	CASRSGGAKGSYNEQFF
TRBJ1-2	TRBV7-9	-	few	TGTGCCAGCAGCTTAACGGAGTCCCACTATGGCTACACCTTC	CASSLTESHYGYTF
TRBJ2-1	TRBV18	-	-	TGTGCCAGCTCACCTTATGAGGGGGGGCAATTCAATGAGCAGTTCTTC	CASSPYEGGQFNEQFF